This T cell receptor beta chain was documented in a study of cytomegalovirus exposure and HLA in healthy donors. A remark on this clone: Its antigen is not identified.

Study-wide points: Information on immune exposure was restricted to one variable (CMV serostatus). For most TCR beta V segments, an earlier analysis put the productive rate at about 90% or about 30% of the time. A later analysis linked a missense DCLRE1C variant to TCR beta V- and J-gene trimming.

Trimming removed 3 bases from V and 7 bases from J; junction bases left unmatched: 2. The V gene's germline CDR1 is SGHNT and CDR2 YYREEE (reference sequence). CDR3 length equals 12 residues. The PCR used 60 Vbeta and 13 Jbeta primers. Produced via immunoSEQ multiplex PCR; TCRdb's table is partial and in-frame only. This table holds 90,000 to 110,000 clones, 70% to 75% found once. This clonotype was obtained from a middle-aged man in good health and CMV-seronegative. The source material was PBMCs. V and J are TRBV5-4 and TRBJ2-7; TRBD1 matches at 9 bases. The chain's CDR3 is CASSSGTGEQYF. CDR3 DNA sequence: TGTGCCAGCAGCTCAGGGACAGGGGAGCAGTACTTC.